These 26 T cell receptor beta chains originate from one sample sequenced in a study of blood T cell repertoires in COVID-19. The protocol was immunoSEQ multiplex PCR, while the TCRdb copy is restricted to in-frame clones and leaves out a portion. Of under 250,000 clones in the sample, 84% were seen once. Sequenced material: PBMCs or T cells enriched from blood (not recorded which). These TCRs come from a man in his 60s who had recovered from COVID-19.

This rearrangement joins TRBV14 to TRBJ2-1; the D is unclear. Germline loops: CDR1 SGHDN, CDR2 FVKESK. The CDR3 runs 13 residues. With 1 base removed from V and 7 bases from J, the gap between germline ends came to 8 bases. CDR3 sequence reads: CASSQVVQNEQFF. As DNA, the CDR3 is TGTGCCAGCAGCCAAGTTGTCCAAAATGAGCAGTTCTTC.

V usage is TRBV3-1 (or the pseudogene TRBV3-2) and J usage is TRBJ1-3, with a weak D call TRBD1 (6 bases). Trimming took 2 bases from V and 2 from J, leaving 7 bases between them. The CDR3 runs 14 residues. Germline CDR1 LGHDT, CDR2 YNNKEL (reference sequence). The CDR3 is CASSQTGTGNTIYF. The CDR3 bases are TGTGCCAGCAGCCAAACAGGGACTGGAAACACCATATATTTT.

This clone was counted a few times. The chain couples TRBV1 to TRBJ1-6; the D segment call TRBD1 is taken from the table without a DNA check. TRBV1 is marked as a pseudogene. CDR3 length: 16 residues. The CDR3 DNA is TGCACCAGCAGCCAATACGACAGGGGTCATAATTCACCCCTCCACTTT. It codes for CTSSQYDRGHNSPLHF.

The chain recombines TRBV4-3 with TRBJ2-2; TRBD2 might be the D (6 bases). Germline assignment: CDR1 LGHNA and CDR2 YSLEER. CDR3 length: 17 residues. Between the trimmed V and J ends, which lost 0 bases and 4 bases, there was a span of 15 bases. This CDR3 reads CASSQDLIGGVTGELFF. CDR3 bases: TGCGCCAGCAGCCAAGATCTTATCGGGGGAGTCACCGGGGAGCTGTTTTTT.

The V call is TRBV6-4, the J call TRBJ1-2; D perhaps matches TRBD1 (6 bases). Trimming took 7 bases from V and 0 from J, leaving 12 bases between them. The germline gives CDR1 MRHNA, CDR2 SNTAGT. The CDR3 length is 14 residues. This CDR3 is CASKKDSTNYGYTF. In DNA, the CDR3 is TGTGCCAGCAAGAAGGACAGTACTAACTATGGCTACACCTTC.

The chain has TRBV5-1 and TRBJ1-2; no clear D. The CDR3 totals 14 residues. In germline, CDR1 is SGHRS, CDR2 YFSETQ. The V and J ends lost 3 bases and 2 bases respectively, with 11 bases between them. The CDR3, as DNA: TGCGCCAGCAGCTCGCTAGACGGAAACTATGGCTACACCTTC. Translated, it gives CASSSLDGNYGYTF.

The V gene is TRBV7-3, the J gene TRBJ2-1; maybe TRBD2 (5 bases). The CDR3 has 15 amino acids. CDR1 and CDR2 from the germline V gene are SGHTA and FQGTGA. V was pared by 4 bases and J by 5 bases, with 15 bases between. CDR3 region: CASSSDSSPHNEQFF. CDR3 DNA: TGTGCCAGCAGCTCGGACTCCTCGCCCCACAATGAGCAGTTCTTC.

The V gene is TRBV7-8, the J gene TRBJ2-2; D is perhaps TRBD1 (6 bases). This CDR3 comprises 14 residues. Germline assignment: CDR1 SGHVS and CDR2 FQNEAQ. Trimming cost V 5 bases and J 4 bases, with 11 bases left between them. CDR3 DNA sequence: TGTGCCAGCAGCCGTACAGGGACCACCGGGGAGCTGTTTTTT. Its translation: CASSRTGTTGELFF.

The genes are TRBV10-3 and TRBJ1-1, with a possible D match to TRBD1 (6 bases). Trimming stripped 3 bases from V and 3 bases from J, with 11 bases between. This CDR3 is built from 14 residues. Germline V gives CDR1 ENHRY, CDR2 SYGVKD. The chain's CDR3 is CAISEEGGYTEAFF. In nucleotides, the CDR3 is TGTGCCATCAGTGAAGAAGGGGGATACACTGAAGCTTTCTTT.

The chain has TRBV24-1 and TRBJ1-1; D unclear. The CDR3 is 12 residues long. Germline CDR1 and CDR2: KGHDR and SFDVKD. Trimming took 3 bases from V and 11 from J, leaving 12 bases between them. The CDR3 DNA follows: TGTGCCACCAGTGATGTCTTCGGCGGGGCTTTCTTT. This gives the protein CATSDVFGGAFF.

This clone was counted only a few times. In the same sample, other DNA sequences code for this CDR3. This chain connects TRBV11-3 to TRBJ1-1; D uncertain. The V gene lost 4 bases and the J gene lost 1 base, with 4 bases spanning the gap. The germline CDR1 and CDR2 sequences are SGHNT and YENEEA. The CDR3 covers 12 residues. CDR3: CASSSQNTEAFF. In nucleotides, the CDR3 is TGTGCCAGCAGCTCCCAGAACACTGAAGCTTTCTTT.

The chain recombines TRBV29-1 with TRBJ2-7, with TRBD1 matching over 11 bases. CDR3 length: 14 residues. V was clipped by 7 bases and J by 4 bases; unmatched bases: 9. Germline values: CDR1 SQVTM, CDR2 ANQGSEA. The CDR3, as DNA: TGCAGCGCCTACACCGGGACAGGGGGATACGAGCAGTACTTC. It specifies CSAYTGTGGYEQYF.

The V and J genes are TRBV6-5 and TRBJ1-2; unclear D gene. The length of the CDR3 is 15 residues. V lost 5 bases and J 5 bases, leaving 18 bases between the germline ends. Germline-derived CDR1 and CDR2 are MNHEY and SVGAGI. The chain's CDR3 is CASSRGLAIEYGYTF. CDR3 nucleotide sequence: TGTGCCAGCAGTCGTGGTCTCGCGATAGAGTATGGCTACACCTTC.

The CDR3 sequence: CASSTWDRDREKLFF. The CDR3 DNA reads TGTGCCAGCAGCACCTGGGACAGGGATCGTGAAAAACTGTTTTTT. The chain couples TRBV11-2 to TRBJ1-4; 9 bases align to TRBD1. CDR1 and CDR2 from the germline V gene are SGHAT and FQNNGV. This CDR3 is built from 15 residues. V gave up 5 bases and J gave up 7 bases; unmatched junction bases: 8.

This chain uses TRBV5-4 with TRBJ1-2, with 7 positions matching TRBD1. J was trimmed by 6 bases and V by 4 bases; bases with no gene match: 6. Germline lookup yields CDR1 SGHNT and CDR2 YYREEE (reference sequence). This CDR3 comprises 13 residues. CDR3 nucleotides: TGTGCCAGCAGCGTTACAGGGGCGGATGGCTACACCTTC. Protein: CASSVTGADGYTF. Together with reference TRBV5-4 and TRBJ1-2, the CDR3 gives the full variable domain: ETGVTQSPTHLIKTRGQQVTLRCSSQSGHNTVSWYQQALGQGPQFIFQYYREEENGRGNFPPRFSGLQFPNYSSELNVNALELDDSALYLCASSVTGADGYTFGSGTRLTVV.

The chain is built from TRBV5-1 and TRBJ1-3; 8 bases match TRBD1. Germline V lookup: CDR1 SGHRS, CDR2 YFSETQ. V was pared by 2 bases and J by 2 bases, with 12 bases of the junction left unmatched. There are 18 residues in the CDR3. The CDR3 loop reads CASSLDPMDRAPGNTIYF. CDR3 DNA: TGCGCCAGCAGCTTAGATCCCATGGACAGGGCTCCTGGAAACACCATATATTTT.

The table lists this clone with a count of one. V and J are TRBV5-8 and TRBJ1-4; tentative D call: TRBD1 (5 bases). V shed 5 bases and J shed 11 bases, with 13 bases lying between them. This CDR3 is built from 12 residues. Germline lookup yields CDR1 SGHTS and CDR2 YDEGEE. The CDR3 loop reads CASRRLSGKLFF. CDR3 nucleotides: TGTGCCAGCAGACGCCTATCAGGGAAACTGTTTTTT.

The rearrangement joins TRBV19 to TRBJ2-2; 9 nucleotides align to TRBD2. The CDR3 is 17 residues long. Germline V gene sequence: CDR1 LNHDA, CDR2 SQIVND (reference sequence). V lost 6 bases to trimming and J lost 11 bases; unmatched junction nucleotides: 19. The CDR3 spells CASSQGVGGLAGDELFF. As DNA, the CDR3 is TGTGCCAGTAGCCAGGGCGTTGGGGGACTAGCAGGAGACGAGCTGTTTTTT.

This clone was seen only once. The rearrangement joins TRBV19 to TRBJ1-5, with 7 bases fitting TRBD1. This CDR3 spans 13 amino acids. V lost 5 bases, J lost 4 bases, and 2 bases stayed unmatched. Germline CDR1 and CDR2: LNHDA and SQIVND (reference sequence). CDR3 region: CASSGDRNQPQHF. The CDR3 coding sequence is TGTGCCAGTAGTGGGGACAGAAATCAGCCCCAGCATTTT.

This rearrangement joins TRBV15 to TRBJ2-3, with 9 bases that match TRBD2. J gave up 1 base and V 1 base, and 3 bases lay outside the gene matches. The CDR3 consists of 16 residues. Looked up from germline, CDR1 is LNHNV and CDR2 is YYDKDF (reference sequence). DNA for the CDR3: TGTGCCACCAGCAGAGGGATAGCGGGGGGCACAGATACGCAGTATTTT. Amino acids: CATSRGIAGGTDTQYF.

The chain couples TRBV5-1 to TRBJ2-5, with 13 bases that match TRBD2. J was trimmed by 5 bases and V by 4 bases; bases with no gene match: 11. In germline, CDR1 is SGHRS, CDR2 YFSETQ. CDR3 size: 17 residues. The CDR3 loop reads CASSPQLAGGLGETQYF. The CDR3 DNA reads TGCGCCAGCAGCCCCCAACTAGCGGGGGGGCTGGGGGAGACCCAGTACTTC.

In its sample, this clone was seen once. The chain joins TRBV11-2 to TRBJ1-1, with D hard to call. There are 16 residues in the CDR3. V was clipped by 4 bases and J by 5 bases, with 20 bases between them. The germline gives CDR1 SGHAT, CDR2 FQNNGV. CDR3 nucleotide sequence: TGTGCCAGCAGCTCCATACGGGGAAGGGTGTGGACTGAAGCTTTCTTT. Protein product: CASSSIRGRVWTEAFF.

The chain couples TRBV2 to TRBJ2-1; TRBD1 agrees at 8 bases. Germline assignment: CDR1 SNHLY and CDR2 FYNNEI. Trimming at V came to 5 bases and at J to 2 bases, leaving 5 bases not matched to a gene. CDR3 length: 15 amino acids. CDR3 protein: CASSKDRGTYNEQFF. CDR3 bases: TGTGCCAGCAGTAAAGACAGGGGCACCTACAATGAGCAGTTCTTC.

This clone was seen repeatedly, ten times or more. This chain connects TRBV19 to TRBJ1-2; D is unclear. V dropped 5 bases and J dropped 4 bases, with 17 bases sitting between them. Germline assignment: CDR1 LNHDA and CDR2 SQIVND (reference sequence). The CDR3 totals 15 residues. CDR3 in amino acids: CASSFLGVPFYGYTF. CDR3 in DNA: TGTGCCAGTAGTTTCCTCGGGGTTCCCTTCTATGGCTACACCTTC.

DNA of the CDR3: TGTGCCAGCAGTGAACCGGGACACTACACTGAAGCTTTCTTT. Translating it yields CASSEPGHYTEAFF. V gene TRBV6-1 combines with J gene TRBJ1-1; weak D call: TRBD1 (6 bases). CDR3 size: 14 residues. CDR1 and CDR2 (germline): MNHNS, SASEGT. V gave up 2 bases and J gave up 3 bases, with 10 bases separating them.

The sample holds one count of this clone. The V and J genes are TRBV5-6 and TRBJ1-2, with D possibly matching TRBD1 (6 bases). CDR3 length equals 12 residues. Trimming took off 4 bases at V and 7 bases at J, with 11 bases between the two ends. The V gene's germline CDR1 is SGHDT and CDR2 YYEEEE. The CDR3 region has the DNA TGTGCCAGCAGCCGAACAGGGTCTGGCTACACCTTC. Translation gives CASSRTGSGYTF.